This T cell receptor beta chain was recovered during a study of OX40 agonist ivuxolimab in advanced cancers. Germline CDR1 is PRHDT and CDR2 is FYEKMQ (reference sequence). The V end was cut by 5 bases, the J end by 8 bases, with 13 bases between. The CDR3 is made up of 13 amino acids. This clone was detected once. The antigen is unknown. Study outcomes and limitations: Averaged across samples, CD8+ T cells carried more expanded clones than CD4+ did.

TCRdb keeps only in-frame clones here, not all; method: immunoSEQ multiplex PCR. Among around 84,000 clones listed, about 90% were seen once. The TCR sequence derives from an adult with an advanced solid tumor such as melanoma, head and neck, liver or kidney cancer. The material was CD4+ or CD8+ T cells sorted from blood, obtained in a trial of the OX40 agonist ivuxolimab. The chain joins TRBV13 to TRBJ1-3; maybe TRBD1 (5 bases). CDR3 residues: CASSQPLGDTIYF. The CDR3 DNA follows: TGTGCCAGCAGCCAACCCCTGGGGGACACCATATATTTT.